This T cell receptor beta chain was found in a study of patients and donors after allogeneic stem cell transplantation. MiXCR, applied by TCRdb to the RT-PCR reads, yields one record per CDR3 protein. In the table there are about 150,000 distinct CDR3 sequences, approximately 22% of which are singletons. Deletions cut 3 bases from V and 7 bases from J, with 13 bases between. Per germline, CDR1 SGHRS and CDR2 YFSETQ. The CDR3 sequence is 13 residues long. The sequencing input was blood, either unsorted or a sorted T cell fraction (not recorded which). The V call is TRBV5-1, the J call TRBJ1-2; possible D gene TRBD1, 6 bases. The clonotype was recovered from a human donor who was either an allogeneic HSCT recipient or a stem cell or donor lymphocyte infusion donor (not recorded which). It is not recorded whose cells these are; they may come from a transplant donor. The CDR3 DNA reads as TGCGCCAGCAGCTCACTTTGGGGGCCTGGCTACACCTTC. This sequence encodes CASSSLWGPGYTF.